One sample yielded the 10 T cell receptor beta chains listed below, sequenced in a study of Tregs in tolerant kidney transplant recipients. Related graft donors supplied nonmyeloablative bone marrow transplants, and mixed chimerism was transient. Clones were read by immunoSEQ multiplex PCR, and TCRdb kept only the in-frame ones, dropping some. The data contain 40,000 to 50,000 clones, approximately 89% of them seen just once; the ten biggest clones take up around 16%. The sequenced sample was CD8+ T cells from blood (PBMCs), obtained 12 months after the transplant. These receptors were taken from a human patient who received a combined kidney and bone marrow transplant. Some T cells may trace back to the graft donor.

This clone was counted once. J is TRBJ1-1 and V is TRBV30; D remains ambiguous. CDR1 GTSNPN and CDR2 SVGIG come from the germline V gene (reference sequence). There are 14 residues in the CDR3. Trimming took off 3 bases at V and 2 bases at J, with 13 bases between the two ends. The CDR3 reads CAWRSPRGNTEAFF. DNA of the CDR3: TGTGCCTGGAGATCCCCCCGGGGTAACACTGAAGCTTTCTTT.

This sequence joins TRBV4-2 and TRBJ1-2; 9 positions match TRBD1. The CDR3 has 14 amino acids. The germline V gene encodes CDR1 LGHNA and CDR2 YNFKEQ. Trimming took 7 bases from V and 6 from J; bases not matched to a gene: 9. CDR3 in amino acids: CASNGQGSPHGYTF. DNA of the CDR3: TGTGCCAGCAACGGACAGGGGAGCCCTCATGGCTACACCTTC.

CDR3: CAISRTSGGAGEQYF. CDR3 DNA: TGTGCCATCAGTCGGACTAGCGGGGGGGCCGGCGAGCAGTACTTC. V is TRBV10-3 and J is TRBJ2-7; 15 bases map to TRBD2. This CDR3 is built from 15 residues. The trim removed 5 bases at V and 6 bases at J, leaving 5 bases unmatched. The germline CDR1 and CDR2 sequences are ENHRY and SYGVKD.

This chain links TRBV11-2 with TRBJ2-5; 7 nucleotides match TRBD2. CDR3 length equals 14 residues. The V gene's germline CDR1 is SGHAT and CDR2 FQNNGV. V shed 3 bases, J shed 5 bases, and the junction held 6 bases outside the gene matches. CDR3 protein: CASSFPREVETQYF. For the CDR3, the DNA is TGTGCCAGCAGCTTTCCCCGGGAGGTTGAGACCCAGTACTTC.

J is TRBJ2-7 and V is TRBV5-6; D perhaps matches TRBD2 (5 bases). CDR1 and CDR2 from the germline V gene are SGHDT and YYEEEE. V lost 2 bases, J lost 2 bases, and 11 bases lay in between. CDR3 length: 14 amino acids. The CDR3 spells CASSFAGMTYEQYF. The CDR3 bases are TGTGCCAGCAGCTTCGCCGGGATGACCTACGAGCAGTACTTC.

Comments on this clone: Different DNA sequences within this sample yield the same CDR3. The V call is TRBV9, the J call TRBJ2-1; TRBD2 might be the D (7 bases). Germline-derived CDR1 and CDR2 are SGDLS and YYNGEE. The CDR3 extends over 15 amino acids. Trimming removed 3 bases from V and 1 base from J, with 11 bases in between. The chain's CDR3 is CASSEGGGSYNEQFF. The CDR3, as DNA: TGTGCCAGCAGCGAGGGGGGGGGTTCCTACAATGAGCAGTTCTTC.

The gene calls are TRBV27 and TRBJ1-2; 8 positions agree with TRBD1. CDR3 size: 15 residues. The ends lost 3 bases at V and 6 bases at J; junction bases unmatched: 9. Germline lookup yields CDR1 MNHEY and CDR2 SMNVEV (reference sequence). CDR3 DNA: TGTGCCAGCAGTTTTAGCAGGACAGGGCCTCATGGCTACACCTTC. It specifies CASSFSRTGPHGYTF.

The gene calls are TRBV19 and TRBJ2-1; 9 positions agree with TRBD2. CDR1 LNHDA and CDR2 SQIVND come from the germline V gene (reference sequence). The V segment lost 9 bases and the J segment 6 bases; nucleotides outside the gene matches: 9. This CDR3 comprises 14 residues. The CDR3 region is CASTPGTSINEQFF. CDR3 in DNA: TGTGCCAGCACCCCGGGGACTAGCATCAATGAGCAGTTCTTC.

This chain links TRBV7-6 with TRBJ2-3; 11 bases line up with TRBD2. The CDR3 contains 18 residues. Trimming took 5 bases from V and 0 from J; bases not matched to a gene: 10. CDR1 is SGHVS, CDR2 FNYEAQ, per germline. The CDR3 sequence is CASSLTSGTKTSTDTQYF. CDR3 DNA: TGTGCCAGCAGCCTGACTAGCGGGACTAAAACTAGCACAGATACGCAGTATTTT.

V usage is TRBV9 and J usage is TRBJ2-3; a weak D match, TRBD2 (5 bases). Trimming stripped 0 bases from V and 2 bases from J, with 7 bases between. In germline, CDR1 is SGDLS, CDR2 YYNGEE. The length of the CDR3 is 14 residues. As DNA, the CDR3 is TGTGCCAGCAGCGTAGGCGGGTCCACAGATACGCAGTATTTT. Amino acid sequence: CASSVGGSTDTQYF.